A selection of T cell receptor beta chains follows, all from one sample in a study of kidney transplant recipient with SARS-CoV-2 infection. MiXCR was run by TCRdb on the reads, yielding one entry per CDR3 protein. Here the sample spans about 250,000 distinct CDR3 sequences, around 28% being singletons. Sequences were derived from a blood sample, sampled at baseline and around day 110 from a kidney transplant recipient. Receptors originate from a young adult male patient who had COVID-19 and was a kidney transplant recipient. Among the T cells, some may be from the graft donor. CDR3s include the opening cysteine and the closing phenylalanine or tryptophan. A D gene is named only where the DNA matches it firmly. Clone size is given for some rows only: seen once, a few or many times, or a class if the clone is expanded.

clone_size j_call v_call d_call cdr3_nt cdr3_aa
many TRBJ1-1 TRBV29-1 NA TGCAGCGTGCACAGCCTAAACACTGAAGCTTTCTTT CSVHSLNTEAFF
NA TRBJ2-1 TRBV6-1 TRBD1 TGTGCCAGCAGTGAAAAGGCCCCTCATAAAGGGGGCAGGCAGTTCTTC CASSEKAPHKGGRQFF
many TRBJ2-5 TRBV15 TRBD2 TGTGCCACCAGCAGAACCGGGACTAGCGGGATGACCCAGTACTTC CATSRTGTSGMTQYF
many TRBJ2-7 TRBV28 NA TGTGCCAGCAGTCCCCCTGGGAGCTACGAGCAGTACTTC CASSPPGSYEQYF
many TRBJ1-2 TRBV7-2 NA TGTGCCAGCAGCAGCACTGTCAGAGACGGAAAGACCTATGGCTACACCTTC CASSSTVRDGKTYGYTF
many TRBJ1-2 TRBV5-1 NA TGCGCCAGCAGCCTCCGGGACACTAACTATGGCTACACCTTC CASSLRDTNYGYTF
many TRBJ1-2 TRBV5-3 NA TGTGCCAGAGAGCTGACAGTGGTGAGAAAGACCTATGGCTACACCTTC CARELTVVRKTYGYTF
many TRBJ1-2 TRBV23-1 NA TGCGCCAGCAGTAGCAGACGGCTACGCAGAAAGACCTATGGCTACACCTTC CASSSRRLRRKTYGYTF
many TRBJ2-7 TRBV20-1 TRBD1 TGCAGTGCTGCCCCGGGACAGGGTAGCTCCTACGAGCAGTACTTC CSAAPGQGSSYEQYF
many TRBJ1-2 TRBV11-1 NA TGTGCCAGCAGCCGCCGGGTTAAGGCTGGAAAGACCTATGGCTACACCTTC CASSRRVKAGKTYGYTF
NA TRBJ2-3 TRBV27 NA TGTGCCAGCAGTGGAGGGGGGAGGGGAGATACGCAGTATTTT CASSGGGRGDTQYF
many TRBJ2-1 TRBV24-1 TRBD2 TGTGCCACCAGTGATCCTTTGCGGGAGTTGGGCAATGAGCAGTTCTTC CATSDPLRELGNEQFF
many TRBJ1-2 TRBV6-6 NA TGTGCCAGCAGTTATTCCGACCCCGGGGCGGGTGGCTACACCTTC CASSYSDPGAGGYTF
NA TRBJ1-1 TRBV6-5 NA TGTGCCAGCAGTTACGACCCTAACACTGAAGCTTTCTTT CASSYDPNTEAFF
many TRBJ1-2 TRBV5-5 NA TGTGCCAGCAGATGGTGTGTCTCGCGAAAGACCTATGGCTACACCTTC CASRWCVSRKTYGYTF
many TRBJ1-2 TRBV15 NA TGTGCCACCAGCAGAGATGGCTATGGCTACACCTTC CATSRDGYGYTF
NA TRBJ2-3 TRBV5-1 NA TGCGCCAGCAGCCTGGAGGGGGTTGGCGGCACAGATACGCAGTATTTT CASSLEGVGGTDTQYF